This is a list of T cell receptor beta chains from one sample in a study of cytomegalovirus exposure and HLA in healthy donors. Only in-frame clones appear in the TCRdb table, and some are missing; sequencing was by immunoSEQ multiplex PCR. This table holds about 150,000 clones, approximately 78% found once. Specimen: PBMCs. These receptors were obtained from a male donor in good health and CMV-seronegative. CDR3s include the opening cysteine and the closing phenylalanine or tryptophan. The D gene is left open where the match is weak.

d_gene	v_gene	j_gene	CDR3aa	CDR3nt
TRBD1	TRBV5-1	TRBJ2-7	CASSSTGGRYEQYF	TGCGCCAGCAGCAGTACAGGGGGTCGGTACGAGCAGTACTTC
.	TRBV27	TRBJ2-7	CASSLRLPYEQYF	TGTGCCAGCAGTTTACGACTACCTTACGAGCAGTACTTC
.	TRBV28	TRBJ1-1	CASSYYRNTEAFF	TGTGCCAGCAGTTACTATCGTAACACTGAAGCTTTCTTT
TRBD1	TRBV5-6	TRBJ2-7	CASSPRGQHYEQYF	TGTGCCAGCAGCCCGAGGGGACAGCACTACGAGCAGTACTTC
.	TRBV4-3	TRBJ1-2	CASSQDAGASYGYTF	TGCGCCAGCAGCCAAGATGCGGGGGCAAGCTATGGCTACACCTTC
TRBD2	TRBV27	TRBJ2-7	CASSFWREGLYEQYF	TGTGCCAGCAGTTTTTGGCGGGAGGGCCTCTACGAGCAGTACTTC
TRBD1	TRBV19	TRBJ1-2	CATKSAGQGGGYTF	TGTGCCACCAAGTCCGCGGGACAGGGTGGTGGCTACACCTTC
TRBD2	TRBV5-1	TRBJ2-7	CASSSGGPQYEQYF	TGCGCCAGCAGCTCGGGAGGGCCCCAATACGAGCAGTACTTC
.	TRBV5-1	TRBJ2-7	CASSQGAGVTYEQYF	TGCGCCAGCAGCCAGGGAGCAGGGGTCACCTACGAGCAGTACTTC
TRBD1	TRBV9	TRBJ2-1	CASSVAGTGVPPYNEQFF	TGTGCCAGCAGCGTAGCCGGGACAGGAGTACCCCCCTACAATGAGCAGTTCTTC